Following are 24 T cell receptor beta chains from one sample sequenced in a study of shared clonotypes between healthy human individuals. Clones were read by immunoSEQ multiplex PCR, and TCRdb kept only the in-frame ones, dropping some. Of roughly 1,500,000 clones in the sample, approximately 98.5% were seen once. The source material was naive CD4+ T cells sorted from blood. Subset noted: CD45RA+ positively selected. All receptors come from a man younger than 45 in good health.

CDR3 in amino acids: CASSLIAGGYEQYF. Here the CDR3 DNA reads TGTGCCAGCAGTTTAATCGCGGGAGGCTACGAGCAGTACTTC. The rearrangement uses TRBV28 and TRBJ2-7; 8 bases match TRBD2. Germline CDR1 MDHEN, CDR2 SYDVKM. The junction had 3 bases not matched to a gene; V was cut back by 2 bases and J by 3 bases. The CDR3 runs 14 residues.

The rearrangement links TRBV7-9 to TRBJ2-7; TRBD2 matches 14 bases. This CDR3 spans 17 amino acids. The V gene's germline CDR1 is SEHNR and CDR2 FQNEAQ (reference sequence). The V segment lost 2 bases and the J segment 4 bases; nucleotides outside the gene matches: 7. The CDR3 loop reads CASSLYPGTSGRYEQYF. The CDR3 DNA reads TGTGCCAGCAGCTTATACCCCGGGACTAGCGGGAGATACGAGCAGTACTTC.

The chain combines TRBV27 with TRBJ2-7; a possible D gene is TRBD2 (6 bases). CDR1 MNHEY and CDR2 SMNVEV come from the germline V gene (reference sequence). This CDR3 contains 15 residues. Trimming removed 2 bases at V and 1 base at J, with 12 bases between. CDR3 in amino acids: CASSLLARTSYEQYF. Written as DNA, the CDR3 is TGTGCCAGCAGTTTACTAGCGAGAACATCCTACGAGCAGTACTTC.

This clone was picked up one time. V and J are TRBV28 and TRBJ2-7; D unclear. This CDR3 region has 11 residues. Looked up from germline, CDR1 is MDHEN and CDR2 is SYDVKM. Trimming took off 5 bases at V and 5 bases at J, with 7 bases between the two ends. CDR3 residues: CASSLYDEQYF. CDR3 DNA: TGTGCCAGCAGTCTCTATGACGAGCAGTACTTC.

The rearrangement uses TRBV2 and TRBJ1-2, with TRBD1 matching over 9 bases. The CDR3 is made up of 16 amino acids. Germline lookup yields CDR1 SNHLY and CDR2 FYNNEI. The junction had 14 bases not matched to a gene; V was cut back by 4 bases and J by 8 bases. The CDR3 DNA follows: TGTGCCAGCAGTGGGAGCCGCCGACAGGGGGTCCGCGGCTACACCTTC. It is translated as CASSGSRRQGVRGYTF.

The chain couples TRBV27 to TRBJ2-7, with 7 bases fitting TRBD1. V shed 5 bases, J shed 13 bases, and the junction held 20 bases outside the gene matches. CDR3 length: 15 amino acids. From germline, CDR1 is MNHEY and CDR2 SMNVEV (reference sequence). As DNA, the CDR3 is TGTGCCAGCAGTCCTAAACCAGGGCTGACAGGGCGCCACTACTTC. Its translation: CASSPKPGLTGRHYF.

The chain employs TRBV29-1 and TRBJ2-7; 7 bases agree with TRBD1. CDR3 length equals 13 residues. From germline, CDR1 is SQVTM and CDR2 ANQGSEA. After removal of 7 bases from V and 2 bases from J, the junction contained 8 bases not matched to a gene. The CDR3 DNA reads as TGCAGCGGGGGACGGGACAGCCCCTACGAGCAGTACTTC. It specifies CSGGRDSPYEQYF.

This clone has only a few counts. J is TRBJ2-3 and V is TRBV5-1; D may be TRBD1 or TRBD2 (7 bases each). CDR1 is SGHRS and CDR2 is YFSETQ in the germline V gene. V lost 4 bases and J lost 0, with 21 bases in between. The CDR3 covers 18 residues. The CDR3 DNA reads TGCGCCAGCAGCAGGGAGGGGGCGGGACGACCTAGCACAGATACGCAGTATTTT. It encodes CASSREGAGRPSTDTQYF.

The CDR3 protein is CARNQGLGLAGARNYEQYF. The CDR3, as DNA: TGTGCCAGAAATCAGGGGTTGGGACTAGCGGGAGCTAGGAACTACGAGCAGTACTTC. J is TRBJ2-7 and V is TRBV19; 14 bases map to TRBD2. Germline V CDR1 and CDR2: LNHDA, SQIVND (reference sequence). V was clipped by 9 bases and J by 3 bases; unmatched bases: 19. The CDR3 consists of 19 residues.

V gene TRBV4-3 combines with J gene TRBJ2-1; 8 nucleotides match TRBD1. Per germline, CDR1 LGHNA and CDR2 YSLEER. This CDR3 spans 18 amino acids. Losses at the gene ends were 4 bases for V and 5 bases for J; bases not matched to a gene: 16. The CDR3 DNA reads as TGCGCCAGCAGCCGGGAAACTATCTGGACAGGGTCCAACAATGAGCAGTTCTTC. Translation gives CASSRETIWTGSNNEQFF.

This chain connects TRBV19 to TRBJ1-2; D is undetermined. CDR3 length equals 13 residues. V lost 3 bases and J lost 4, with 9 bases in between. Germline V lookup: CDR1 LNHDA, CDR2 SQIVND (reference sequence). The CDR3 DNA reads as TGTGCCAGTAGTATGGCCGCGCTCTATGGCTACACCTTC. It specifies CASSMAALYGYTF.

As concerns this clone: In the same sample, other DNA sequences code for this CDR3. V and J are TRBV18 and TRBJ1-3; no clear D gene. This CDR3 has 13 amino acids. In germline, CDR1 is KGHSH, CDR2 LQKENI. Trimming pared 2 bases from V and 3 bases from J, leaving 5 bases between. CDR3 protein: CASSPGSGNTIYF. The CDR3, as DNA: TGTGCCAGCTCACCAGGGAGTGGAAACACCATATATTTT.

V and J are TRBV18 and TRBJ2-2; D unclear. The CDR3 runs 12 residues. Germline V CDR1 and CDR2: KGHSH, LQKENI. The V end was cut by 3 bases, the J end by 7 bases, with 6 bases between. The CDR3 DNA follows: TGTGCCAGCTCACCTCCCGGCGGGGAGCTGTTTTTT. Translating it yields CASSPPGGELFF.

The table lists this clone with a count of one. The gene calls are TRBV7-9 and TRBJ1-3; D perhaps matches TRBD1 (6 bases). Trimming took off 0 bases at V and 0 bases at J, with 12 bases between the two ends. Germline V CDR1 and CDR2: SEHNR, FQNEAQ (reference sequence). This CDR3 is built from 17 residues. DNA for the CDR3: TGTGCCAGCAGCTTAGCGCGAGGGGGGACCTCTGGAAACACCATATATTTT. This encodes CASSLARGGTSGNTIYF. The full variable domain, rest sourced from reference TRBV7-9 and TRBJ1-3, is DTGVSQNPRHKITKRGQNVTFRCDPISEHNRLYWYRQTLGQGPEFLTYFQNEAQLEKSRLLSDRFSAERPKGSFSTLEIQRTEQGDSAMYLCASSLARGGTSGNTIYFGEGSWLTVV.

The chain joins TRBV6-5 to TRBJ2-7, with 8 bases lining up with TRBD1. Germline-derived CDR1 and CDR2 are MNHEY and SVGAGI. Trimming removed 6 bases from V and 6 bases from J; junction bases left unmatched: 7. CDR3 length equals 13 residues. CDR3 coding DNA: TGTGCCAGCAGGATGACAGGGGATACCGAGCAGTACTTC. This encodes CASRMTGDTEQYF.

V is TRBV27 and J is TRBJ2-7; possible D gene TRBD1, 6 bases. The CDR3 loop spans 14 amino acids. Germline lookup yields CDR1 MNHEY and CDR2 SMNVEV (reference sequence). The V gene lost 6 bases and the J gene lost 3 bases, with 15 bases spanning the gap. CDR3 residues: CASRTRDTSYEQYF. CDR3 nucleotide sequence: TGTGCCAGCAGAACCCGGGACACTAGCTACGAGCAGTACTTC.

CDR3 region: CAWSRALPTGPLKGHQPQHF. The DNA for the CDR3 is TGTGCCTGGAGTCGAGCCTTGCCGACAGGGCCCTTAAAGGGACATCAGCCCCAGCATTTT. The J gene is TRBJ1-5, the V gene TRBV30; 7 bases are a match to TRBD1. Germline V lookup: CDR1 GTSNPN, CDR2 SVGIG (reference sequence). V was clipped by 2 bases and J by 5 bases; unmatched bases: 24. This CDR3 has 20 residues.

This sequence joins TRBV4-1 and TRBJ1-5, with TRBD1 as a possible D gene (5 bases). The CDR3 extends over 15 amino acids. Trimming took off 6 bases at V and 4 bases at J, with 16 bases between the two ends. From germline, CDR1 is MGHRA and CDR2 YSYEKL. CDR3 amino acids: CASRESGDFNQPQHF. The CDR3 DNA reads TGCGCCAGCAGGGAATCCGGGGACTTTAATCAGCCCCAGCATTTT.

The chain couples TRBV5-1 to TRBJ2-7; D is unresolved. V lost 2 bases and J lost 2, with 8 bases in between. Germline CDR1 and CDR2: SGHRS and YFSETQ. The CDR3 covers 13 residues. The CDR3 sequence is CASSFGRTYEQYF. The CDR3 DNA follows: TGCGCCAGCAGCTTTGGCAGAACCTACGAGCAGTACTTC.

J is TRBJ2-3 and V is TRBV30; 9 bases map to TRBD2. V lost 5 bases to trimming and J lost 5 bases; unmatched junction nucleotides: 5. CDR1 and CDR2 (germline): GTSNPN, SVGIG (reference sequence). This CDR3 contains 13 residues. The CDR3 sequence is CAWEAGGIDTQYF. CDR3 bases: TGTGCCTGGGAGGCGGGGGGGATAGATACGCAGTATTTT.

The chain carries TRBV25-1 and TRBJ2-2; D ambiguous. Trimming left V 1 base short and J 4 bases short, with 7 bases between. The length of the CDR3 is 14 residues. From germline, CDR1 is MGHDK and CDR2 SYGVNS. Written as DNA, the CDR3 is TGTGCCAGCAGTGAATTATTTGTCACCGGGGAGCTGTTTTTT. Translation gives CASSELFVTGELFF.

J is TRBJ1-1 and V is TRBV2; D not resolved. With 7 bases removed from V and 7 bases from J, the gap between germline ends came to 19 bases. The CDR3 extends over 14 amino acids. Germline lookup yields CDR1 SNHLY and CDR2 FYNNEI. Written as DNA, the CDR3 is TGTGCCAGCAAACTCTCCGGAATCGGGGATGAAGCTTTCTTT. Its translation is CASKLSGIGDEAFF.

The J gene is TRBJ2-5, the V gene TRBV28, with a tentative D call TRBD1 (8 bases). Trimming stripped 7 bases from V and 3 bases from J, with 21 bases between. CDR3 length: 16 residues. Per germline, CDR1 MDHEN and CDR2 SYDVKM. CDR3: CASITSGQGGEETQYF. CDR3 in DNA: TGTGCCAGCATTACCTCAGGACAGGGAGGGGAAGAGACCCAGTACTTC.

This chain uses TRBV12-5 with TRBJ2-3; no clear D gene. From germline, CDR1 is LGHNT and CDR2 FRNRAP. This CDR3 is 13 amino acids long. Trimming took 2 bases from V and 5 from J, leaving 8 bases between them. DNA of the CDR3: TGTGCTAGTGGTTTGAGGGAAGGAGATACGCAGTATTTT. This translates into CASGLREGDTQYF. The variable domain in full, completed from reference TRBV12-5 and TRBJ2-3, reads DARVTQTPRHKVTEMGQEVTMRCQPILGHNTVFWYRQTMMQGLELLAYFRNRAPLDDSGMPKDRFSAEMPDATLATLKIQPSEPRDSAVYFCASGLREGDTQYFGPGTRLTVL.